These T cell receptor beta chains were read from a single sample in a study of a mutant IDH1 vaccine in newly diagnosed glioma. The antigens of these receptors remain unknown. Some clones are missing from TCRdb's copy, which holds only in-frame ones; the method was immunoSEQ multiplex PCR. The profile shows approximately 44,000 clones, about three quarters of them singletons. Sequencing used PBMCs, obtained from a glioma patient whose treatment included an IDH1 peptide vaccine. These receptors originate from a man in his forties with glioma. Each CDR3 is given with its conserved first and last residue. The D gene is left open where the match is weak. Some rows mark clone size as missing; the rest say once, few, many or name a class of expanded clone.

cdr3_aa cdr3_nt v_call clone_size j_call d_call
CASSLKGGRDYGYTF TGTGCCAGCAGTTTAAAGGGGGGGCGTGACTATGGCTACACCTTC TRBV28 NA TRBJ1-2 NA
CASSVLGGNEQFF TGTGCCAGCAGCGTCCTCGGGGGCAATGAGCAGTTCTTC TRBV5-4 NA TRBJ2-1 NA
CASQTQGIGSTEAFF TGTGCCAGTCAGACACAGGGGATAGGGAGCACTGAAGCTTTCTTT TRBV19 once TRBJ1-1 TRBD1
CASSRGTTGDEQFF TGTGCCAGCAGCAGAGGGACTACGGGGGATGAGCAGTTCTTC TRBV2 NA TRBJ2-1 TRBD2
CASTTITVGKGYGYTF TGTGCCAGTACCACCATTACGGTGGGAAAGGGCTATGGCTACACCTTC TRBV19 NA TRBJ1-2 NA
CASTPLRGFETDTQYF TGTGCCAGCACCCCCCTCCGGGGATTCGAGACAGATACGCAGTATTTT TRBV27 few TRBJ2-3 NA
CASSPRASSNQPQHF TGTGCCAGCAGCCCCCGGGCCAGTAGCAATCAGCCCCAGCATTTT TRBV5-8 NA TRBJ1-5 NA
CASSLLAEGSTDTQYF TGTGCCAGCAGCCTTTTAGCGGAAGGAAGCACAGATACGCAGTATTTT TRBV6-6 once TRBJ2-3 NA
CASSLIAGTNTGELFF TGTGCCAGCTCACTTATCGCCGGGACAAACACCGGGGAGCTGTTTTTT TRBV18 NA TRBJ2-2 NA
CASSSGTDEAFF TGTGCCAGCAGCAGTGGGACAGACGAAGCTTTCTTT TRBV7-9 NA TRBJ1-1 TRBD1
CAWRSSGSLTGELFF TGTGCCTGGAGAAGTAGCGGATCCCTCACCGGGGAGCTGTTTTTT TRBV30 NA TRBJ2-2 NA
CAWSDTLDNQPQHF TGTGCCTGGAGTGACACTTTGGACAATCAGCCCCAGCATTTT TRBV30 few TRBJ1-5 NA
CASSITGGGNEQFF TGTGCCAGTAGTATTACTGGCGGCGGCAATGAGCAGTTCTTC TRBV19 NA TRBJ2-1 NA
CASSTLRTKRSYNEQFF TGTGCCAGCAGCACTCTCAGGACGAAACGCTCCTACAATGAGCAGTTCTTC TRBV11-3 NA TRBJ2-1 NA
CASSTSGQGYQPQHF TGTGCCAGCAGCACGTCGGGACAGGGTTACCAGCCCCAGCATTTT TRBV11-2 NA TRBJ1-5 TRBD1
CASSLVWLGTGSTDTQYF TGTGCCAGCAGCTTAGTATGGTTAGGGACAGGGAGCACAGATACGCAGTATTTT TRBV11-2 few TRBJ2-3 TRBD1
CASSQSQGRGNEQFF TGTGCCAGCAGTCAAAGTCAGGGAAGGGGCAATGAGCAGTTCTTC TRBV6-5 NA TRBJ2-1 NA
CASSASEGAGNEQFF TGTGCCAGCAGCGCCTCAGAGGGGGCTGGAAATGAGCAGTTCTTC TRBV6-4 NA TRBJ2-1 TRBD1
CASSLGLTEAFF TGTGCCAGCAGCTTAGGGCTAACTGAAGCTTTCTTT TRBV11-3 few TRBJ1-1 NA
CASSLGLAGVLPQETQYF TGTGCCAGCAGCCTCGGACTAGCGGGAGTTCTACCGCAAGAGACCCAGTACTTC TRBV7-9 once TRBJ2-5 TRBD2
CASSPDSYTEAFF TGTGCCAGCAGTCCTGACAGTTACACTGAAGCTTTCTTT TRBV6-5 NA TRBJ1-1 NA
CASSSQGSQPQHF TGTGCCAGCAGCTCGCAGGGGAGCCAGCCCCAGCATTTT TRBV11-2 NA TRBJ1-5 NA
CASSWGLAGNEQFF TGTGCCAGCAGCTGGGGACTAGCTGGCAATGAGCAGTTCTTC TRBV7-9 NA TRBJ2-1 TRBD2
CASSHPTLREETQYF TGCGCCAGCAGTCATCCCACTTTACGGGAAGAGACCCAGTACTTC TRBV4-1 few TRBJ2-5 NA
CASSLSRGVSNTEAFF TGTGCCAGCAGCCTCAGCAGGGGAGTGTCGAACACTGAAGCTTTCTTT TRBV7-2 once TRBJ1-1 NA
CASSLPVNRLQPQHF TGTGCCAGTAGTCTACCTGTCAATAGACTCCAGCCCCAGCATTTT TRBV19 NA TRBJ1-5 NA
CASSLGVNTEAFF TGTGCCAGCAGCTTAGGGGTGAACACTGAAGCTTTCTTT TRBV11-3 NA TRBJ1-1 NA
CASRGTGAGELFF TGTGCCAGCAGAGGGACAGGGGCCGGGGAGCTGTTTTTT TRBV5-5 once TRBJ2-2 TRBD1
CASSPREDIYNEQFF TGTGCCAGCTCACCACGGGAGGACATCTACAATGAGCAGTTCTTC TRBV18 NA TRBJ2-1 NA
CSVEDRGGTEAFF TGCAGCGTTGAAGATAGGGGGGGAACTGAAGCTTTCTTT TRBV29-1 NA TRBJ1-1 NA
CASSLTGTANTGELFF TGCGCCAGCAGCTTAACCGGGACAGCGAACACCGGGGAGCTGTTTTTT TRBV5-1 NA TRBJ2-2 TRBD1
CASSQVTLGSGPIEQYF TGCGCCAGCAGCCAAGTAACCCTCGGGAGCGGCCCCATCGAGCAGTACTTC TRBV4-1 NA TRBJ2-7 NA
CASTPLWENEQFF TGTGCCAGCACCCCCTTATGGGAGAATGAGCAGTTCTTC TRBV2 NA TRBJ2-1 NA
CASSRDREETQYF TGTGCCAGTAGTAGGGACAGAGAAGAGACCCAGTACTTC TRBV19 NA TRBJ2-5 TRBD1
CASSTPRGRPYGYTF TGTGCCAGTAGTACGCCTAGGGGACGTCCTTATGGCTACACCTTC TRBV19 NA TRBJ1-2 NA
CASSELIGAAGYGYTF TGTGCCAGCAGTGAATTGATAGGGGCGGCGGGCTATGGCTACACCTTC TRBV25-1 NA TRBJ1-2 NA
CASVQDRGTTEAFF TGTGCCAGCGTCCAAGACAGGGGTACCACTGAAGCTTTCTTT TRBV7-9 NA TRBJ1-1 TRBD1
CASSENFAKNIQYF TGTGCCAGCAGTGAAAATTTCGCCAAAAACATTCAGTACTTC TRBV2 NA TRBJ2-4 NA
CAWSPNPNTEAFF TGTGCCTGGAGTCCTAACCCGAACACTGAAGCTTTCTTT TRBV30 NA TRBJ1-1 NA
CASRLKGPGRNEQFF TGTGCCAGCAGGCTTAAGGGTCCCGGTCGTAATGAGCAGTTCTTC TRBV11-3 NA TRBJ2-1 NA
CSAREINEQFF TGCAGTGCTAGAGAGATCAATGAGCAGTTCTTC TRBV20-1 NA TRBJ2-1 NA
CASSVRGGAHTQYF TGTGCCAGCAGCGTCCGGGGGGGAGCCCATACGCAGTATTTT TRBV9 NA TRBJ2-3 TRBD2
CASSLGQPPYTEAFF TGTGCCAGCAGCTTGGGGCAGCCCCCTTACACTGAAGCTTTCTTT TRBV7-9 once TRBJ1-1 NA
CASSQDPDGGGNEQFF TGTGCCAGCAGCCAAGATCCTGACGGGGGAGGCAATGAGCAGTTCTTC TRBV4-2 once TRBJ2-1 NA
CATSRVPSMALFF TGTGCCACCAGCAGAGTTCCCAGTATGGCGCTGTTTTTT TRBV15 NA TRBJ1-4 NA